The present T cell receptor beta chain was sequenced within a study of blood T cell repertoires in COVID-19. The wider study: The United States, Italy and Spain supplied acute and convalescent COVID-19 samples.

CDR1 and CDR2 from the germline V gene are ENHRY and SYGVKD. Trimming removed 7 bases at V and 0 bases at J, with 9 bases between. The length of the CDR3 is 14 residues. Participant ages covered about 18 to 100 years across 24 US areas. Measured with immunoSEQ multiplex PCR; TCRdb has only the in-frame clones, and not every one. Of a few hundred thousand clones listed, 85% were seen once; the top ten hold 18%. The sample was PBMCs or T cells enriched from blood (not recorded which). The J gene is TRBJ2-2, the V gene TRBV10-3, with D hard to call. This receptor was taken from a man between 35 and 55 years old who had recovered from COVID-19. CDR3 DNA: TGTGCCATCATGGCCCGCCCGAACACCGGGGAGCTGTTTTTT. Its translation: CAIMARPNTGELFF.